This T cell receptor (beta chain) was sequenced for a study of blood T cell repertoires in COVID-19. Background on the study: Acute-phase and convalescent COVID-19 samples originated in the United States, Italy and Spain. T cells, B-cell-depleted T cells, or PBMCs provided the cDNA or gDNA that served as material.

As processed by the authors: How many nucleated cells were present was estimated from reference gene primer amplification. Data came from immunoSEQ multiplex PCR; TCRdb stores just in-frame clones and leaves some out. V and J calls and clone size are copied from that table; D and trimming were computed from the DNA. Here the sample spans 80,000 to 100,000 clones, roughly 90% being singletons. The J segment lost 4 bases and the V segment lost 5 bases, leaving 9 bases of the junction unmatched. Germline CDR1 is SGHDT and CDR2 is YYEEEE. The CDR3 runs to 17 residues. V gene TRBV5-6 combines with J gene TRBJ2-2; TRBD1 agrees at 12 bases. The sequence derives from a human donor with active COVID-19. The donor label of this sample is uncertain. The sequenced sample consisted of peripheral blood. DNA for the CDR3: TGTGCCAGCAGAAGGGACAGGGGGCGTTGGGGCACCGGGGAGCTGTTTTTT. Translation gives CASRRDRGRWGTGELFF.